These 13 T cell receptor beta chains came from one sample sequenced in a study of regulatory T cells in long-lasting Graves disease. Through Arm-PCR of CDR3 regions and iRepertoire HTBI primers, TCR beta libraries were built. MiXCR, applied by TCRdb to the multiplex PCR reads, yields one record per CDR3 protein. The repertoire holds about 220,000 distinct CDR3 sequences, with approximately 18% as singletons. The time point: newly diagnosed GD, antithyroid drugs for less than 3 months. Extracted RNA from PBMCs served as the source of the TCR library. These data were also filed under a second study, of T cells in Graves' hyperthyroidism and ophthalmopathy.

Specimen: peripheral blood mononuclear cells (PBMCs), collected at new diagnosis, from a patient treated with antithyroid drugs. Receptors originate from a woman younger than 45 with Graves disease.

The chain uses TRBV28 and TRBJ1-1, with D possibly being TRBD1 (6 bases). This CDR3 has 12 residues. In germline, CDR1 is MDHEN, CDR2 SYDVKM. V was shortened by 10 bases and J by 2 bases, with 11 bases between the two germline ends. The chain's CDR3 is CATRQANTEAFF. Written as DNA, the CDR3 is TGTGCCACCCGACAGGCTAACACTGAAGCTTTCTTT.

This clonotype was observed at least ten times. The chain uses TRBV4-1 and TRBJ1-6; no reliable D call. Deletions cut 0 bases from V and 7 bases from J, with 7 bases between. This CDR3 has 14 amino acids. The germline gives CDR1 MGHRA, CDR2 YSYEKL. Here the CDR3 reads CASSQEGSNSPLHF. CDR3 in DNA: TGCGCCAGCAGCCAAGAGGGCAGCAATTCACCCCTCCACTTT.

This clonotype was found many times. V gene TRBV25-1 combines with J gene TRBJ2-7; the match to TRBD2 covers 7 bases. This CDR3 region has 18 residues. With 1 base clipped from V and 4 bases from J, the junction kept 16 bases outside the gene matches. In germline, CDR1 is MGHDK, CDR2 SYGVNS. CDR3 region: CASSESREAGFRGYEQYF. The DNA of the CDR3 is TGTGCCAGCAGTGAATCCCGGGAGGCAGGATTTCGGGGTTACGAGCAGTACTTC.

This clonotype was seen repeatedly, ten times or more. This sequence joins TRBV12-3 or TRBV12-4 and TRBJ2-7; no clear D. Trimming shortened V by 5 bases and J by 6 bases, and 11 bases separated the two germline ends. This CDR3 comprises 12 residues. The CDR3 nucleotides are TGTGCCAGCAGTCTGGGTTGGGGCGAGCAGTACTTC. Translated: CASSLGWGEQYF.

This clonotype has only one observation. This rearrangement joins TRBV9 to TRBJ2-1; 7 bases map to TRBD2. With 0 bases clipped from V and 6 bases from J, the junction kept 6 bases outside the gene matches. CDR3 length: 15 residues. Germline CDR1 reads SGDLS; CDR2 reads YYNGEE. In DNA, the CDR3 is TGTGCCAGCAGCGTAGATGGCGGGAGCGGCAATGAGCAGTTCTTC. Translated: CASSVDGGSGNEQFF.

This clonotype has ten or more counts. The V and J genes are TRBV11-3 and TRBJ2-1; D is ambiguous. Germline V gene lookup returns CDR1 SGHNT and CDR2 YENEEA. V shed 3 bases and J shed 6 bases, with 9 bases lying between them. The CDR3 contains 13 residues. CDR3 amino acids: CASSLGFANEQFF. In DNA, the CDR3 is TGTGCCAGCAGCTTGGGGTTCGCCAATGAGCAGTTCTTC.

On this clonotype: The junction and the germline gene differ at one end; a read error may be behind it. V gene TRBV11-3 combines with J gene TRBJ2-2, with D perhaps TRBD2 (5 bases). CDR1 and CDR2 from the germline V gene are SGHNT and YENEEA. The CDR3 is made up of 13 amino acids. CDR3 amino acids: CASSLDPAGEMFF. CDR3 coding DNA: TGTGCCAGCAGCTTAGATCCAGCCGGGGAGATGTTTTTT.

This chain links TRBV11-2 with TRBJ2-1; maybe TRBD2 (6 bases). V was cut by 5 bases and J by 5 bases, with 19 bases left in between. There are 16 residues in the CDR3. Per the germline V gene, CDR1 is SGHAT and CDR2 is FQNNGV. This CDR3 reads CASSPPRGSGDNEQFF. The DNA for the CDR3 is TGTGCCAGCAGCCCCCCCCGGGGGAGTGGGGACAATGAGCAGTTCTTC.

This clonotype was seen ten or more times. CDR3 in amino acids: CASSLDGAGSSYNSPLHF. As DNA, the CDR3 is TGTGCCAGCAGCTTAGATGGGGCAGGGAGCTCCTATAATTCACCCCTCCACTTT. The chain uses TRBV11-2 and TRBJ1-6; maybe TRBD1 (5 bases). The CDR3 is 18 amino acids. Germline assignment: CDR1 SGHAT and CDR2 FQNNGV. V was clipped by 0 bases and J by 0 bases, with 12 bases between them. The variable domain in full, completed from reference TRBV11-2 and TRBJ1-6, reads EAGVAQSPRYKIIEKRQSVAFWCNPISGHATLYWYQQILGQGPKLLIQFQNNGVVDDSQLPKDRFSAERLKGVDSTLKIQPAKLEDSAVYLCASSLDGAGSSYNSPLHFGNGTRLTVT.

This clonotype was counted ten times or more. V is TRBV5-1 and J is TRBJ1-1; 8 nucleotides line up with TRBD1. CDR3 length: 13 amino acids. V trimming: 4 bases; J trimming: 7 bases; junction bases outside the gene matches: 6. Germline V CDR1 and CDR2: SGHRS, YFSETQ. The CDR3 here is CASSQFGQGEAFF. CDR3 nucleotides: TGCGCCAGCAGCCAATTCGGACAGGGTGAAGCTTTCTTT.

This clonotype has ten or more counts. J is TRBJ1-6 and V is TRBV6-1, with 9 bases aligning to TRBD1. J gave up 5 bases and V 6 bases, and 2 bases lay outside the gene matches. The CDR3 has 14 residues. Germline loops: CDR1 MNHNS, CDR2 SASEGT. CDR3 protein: CASSWDRDNSPLHF. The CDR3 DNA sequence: TGTGCCAGCAGCTGGGACAGGGATAATTCACCCCTCCACTTT.

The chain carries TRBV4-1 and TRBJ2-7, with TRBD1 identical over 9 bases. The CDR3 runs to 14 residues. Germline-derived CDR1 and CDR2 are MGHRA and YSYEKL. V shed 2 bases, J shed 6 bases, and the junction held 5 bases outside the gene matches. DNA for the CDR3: TGCGCCAGCAGCCAACGGACAGGGGTTCTCGAGCAGTACTTC. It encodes CASSQRTGVLEQYF.

In nucleotides, the CDR3 is TGTGCCAGCAGTCCCCCCAGCGGGGGGCTAGGAGAGACCCAGTACTTC. This sequence encodes CASSPPSGGLGETQYF. V usage is TRBV28 and J usage is TRBJ2-1; 9 bases map to TRBD2. TRBJ2-5 matches the DNA end more closely, so the J call is doubtful. Germline V lookup: CDR1 MDHEN, CDR2 SYDVKM. This CDR3 spans 16 amino acids.